This TCR beta chain was sequenced in a study of cytomegalovirus exposure and HLA in healthy donors. Study overall: Prior work identified 95 million to 120 million unique TCR beta sequences in around 170 million T cells.

PCR primers comprised 60 Vbeta and 13 Jbeta primers. Clones were sequenced by immunoSEQ multiplex PCR, and TCRdb holds only the in-frame ones, with some missing. The sample has 150,000 to 200,000 clones; the top ten hold approximately 2.3%. Remarks on this clone: Antigen specificity is unknown.

CDR3 length: 16 amino acids. Germline V gene lookup returns CDR1 LNHNV and CDR2 YYDKDF (reference sequence). The trim removed 4 bases at V and 4 bases at J, leaving 10 bases unmatched. Study findings and constraints: V segments that were indistinguishable, TRBV6-2 and TRBV6-3 among them, were omitted from analysis. The only immune exposure information that was available was CMV serostatus. Data from an earlier analysis indicated that most TCR beta V segments were productive either about 87% or about 30% of the time.

Material: PBMCs. V usage is TRBV15 and J usage is TRBJ1-2; 9 nucleotides align to TRBD1. The receptor's source is a man aged 25 to 45 in good health and CMV-seronegative. CDR3 sequence reads: CATSIPGTGRTYGYTF. CDR3 sequence (DNA): TGTGCCACCAGCATTCCCGGGACAGGGCGGACCTATGGCTACACCTTC.